This paragraph covers one TCR beta chain sequence. Its antigen is unidentified. The sample comes from a study of T cells in localized non-small cell lung cancer. Clones were sequenced by immunoSEQ multiplex PCR, and TCRdb holds only the in-frame ones, with some missing. There are 20,000 to 30,000 clones in the sample; approximately 90% occur only once, and 4.2% lies in the top ten. Overall study findings and caveats: T cell clonality was highest in uninvolved adjacent lung, above tumor. Density of T cells in blood, when higher, went with longer overall survival. Sequencing, confined to only one tumor region, leaves heterogeneity possible.

From germline, CDR1 is MDHEN and CDR2 SYDVKM. CDR3 length: 12 residues. Deletions cut 3 bases from V and 12 bases from J, with 14 bases between. The V and J genes are TRBV28 and TRBJ1-2; no reliable D call. This sequence was found in a female donor older than 55 with stage II squamous cell lung carcinoma. The sequencing here drew on peripheral blood, taken before any cancer treatment. The CDR3 DNA reads TGTGCCAGCAGTTTTGCGACCGCGTCCCACACCTTC. Translated, it gives CASSFATASHTF.